This passage covers 5 T cell receptor beta chains from one sample sequenced in a study of shared clonotypes between healthy human individuals. Sequenced by immunoSEQ multiplex PCR; TCRdb stores in-frame clones only, minus some. The sample lists some 240,000 clones, under 80% occurring once. The sequencing input was memory CD4+ T cells sorted from blood. Noted subset: CD45RA-negative fraction. These receptor sequences come from a man aged 25 to 40 in good health.

The V and J genes are TRBV5-1 and TRBJ1-2; D is unresolved. Per germline, CDR1 SGHRS and CDR2 YFSETQ. The CDR3 has 13 amino acids. The V gene lost 4 bases and the J gene lost 8 bases, with 15 bases spanning the gap. CDR3 nucleotide sequence: TGCGCCAGCAGCAAGGATGGGGTGAACGGCTACACCTTC. As protein: CASSKDGVNGYTF.

The rearrangement uses TRBV5-1 and TRBJ1-4; D is undetermined. The CDR3 sequence is 15 residues long. In germline, CDR1 is SGHRS, CDR2 YFSETQ. V shed 0 bases and J shed 7 bases, with 13 bases lying between them. CDR3 DNA: TGCGCCAGCAGCTTGGCCGGAGGGCTCGTTGAAAAACTGTTTTTT. Residues: CASSLAGGLVEKLFF.

This chain connects TRBV18 to TRBJ1-1, with unresolved D. V was clipped by 1 base and J by 6 bases, with 9 bases between them. CDR1 is KGHSH, CDR2 LQKENI, per germline. CDR3 size: 13 residues. The CDR3 DNA reads as TGTGCCAGCTCACCACAGGGATTTGCTGAAGCTTTCTTT. This sequence encodes CASSPQGFAEAFF.

This clone turned up a few times. The chain uses TRBV7-9 and TRBJ2-5, with 8 bases identical to TRBD2. CDR1 SEHNR and CDR2 FQNEAQ come from the germline V gene (reference sequence). Trimming cost V 2 bases and J 4 bases; bases outside gene matches: 3. The CDR3 contains 14 residues. This CDR3 is CASSLSAGVETQYF. The CDR3 DNA reads as TGTGCCAGCAGCTTATCAGCGGGAGTAGAGACCCAGTACTTC.

The V gene is TRBV11-2, the J gene TRBJ2-7; no clear D gene. The V end lost 2 bases, the J end lost 0 bases, and 14 bases lay between the germline ends. In germline, CDR1 is SGHAT, CDR2 FQNNGV. This CDR3 contains 16 residues. The CDR3 region is CASSLSKQRISYEQYF. The CDR3 coding sequence is TGTGCCAGCAGCTTAAGTAAACAGAGAATCTCCTACGAGCAGTACTTC.